These 21 T cell receptor beta chains came from one sample sequenced in a study of radiotherapy plus CTLA-4 blockade in lung cancer. The repertoire was sequenced with immunoSEQ multiplex PCR; TCRdb's copy has only in-frame clones and lacks some. The table includes 34,000 or so clones, around 70% detected once. The sample in question was peripheral blood, obtained from a patient treated with radiotherapy plus ipilimumab. The receptors originated from a human donor with non-small cell lung cancer that progressed on radiotherapy plus ipilimumab.

About this clone: At the DNA level, this CDR3 is encoded by other sequences in the same sample as well. The chain has TRBV5-4 and TRBJ2-1, with TRBD2 identical over 10 bases. Germline V gives CDR1 SGHNT, CDR2 YYREEE (reference sequence). The trim removed 4 bases at V and 6 bases at J, leaving 10 bases unmatched. The CDR3 loop spans 16 amino acids. The CDR3 protein is CASSLPSSGSGNEQFF. CDR3 sequence (DNA): TGTGCCAGCAGCCTGCCCTCTAGCGGGAGTGGCAATGAGCAGTTCTTC.

The chain carries TRBV5-1 and TRBJ2-5; no clear D gene. Germline V gene lookup returns CDR1 SGHRS and CDR2 YFSETQ. V lost 1 base and J 5 bases, leaving 9 bases between the germline ends. The CDR3 totals 13 residues. CDR3 residues: CASSLRVRETQYF. In nucleotides, the CDR3 is TGCGCCAGCAGCTTGAGGGTTCGTGAGACCCAGTACTTC.

The V call is TRBV14, the J call TRBJ1-1; TRBD1 matches 7 bases. The germline gives CDR1 SGHDN, CDR2 FVKESK. The CDR3 totals 12 residues. V dropped 3 bases and J dropped 7; count of bases not matched to a gene: 2. DNA for the CDR3: TGTGCCAGCAGCCACTGGACAGGTGAAGCTTTCTTT. It codes for CASSHWTGEAFF.

This clone was seen only a few times. The rearrangement links TRBV7-9 to TRBJ1-2, with TRBD1 matching 7 bases. The V and J ends lost 5 bases and 4 bases, in that order; junction bases with no gene match: 13. Germline V gene lookup returns CDR1 SEHNR and CDR2 FQNEAQ (reference sequence). The CDR3 is 16 residues long. The CDR3 DNA reads TGTGCCAGCAGCCCATCACCCAGGGGGACCGCCTATGGCTACACCTTC. Translating gives CASSPSPRGTAYGYTF.

The J gene is TRBJ2-5, the V gene TRBV7-3; 8 bases align to TRBD1. CDR1 and CDR2 (germline): SGHTA, FQGTGA. V gave up 5 bases and J gave up 6 bases; unmatched junction bases: 5. The CDR3 contains 13 residues. CDR3 bases: TGTGCCAGCAGCCCAGGACAGGGACAGACCCAGTACTTC. Its protein is CASSPGQGQTQYF.

The V and J genes are TRBV5-6 and TRBJ1-6, with TRBD1 matching 7 bases. Germline V CDR1 and CDR2: SGHDT, YYEEEE. This CDR3 is built from 17 residues. Trimming cost V 1 base and J 1 base; bases outside gene matches: 5. The CDR3 region has the DNA TGTGCCAGCAGCTTGTCAGGGGGTCTATCCTATAATTCACCCCTCCACTTT. Protein: CASSLSGGLSYNSPLHF.

The chain links TRBV6-5 to TRBJ2-5, with D uncertain. Germline V lookup: CDR1 MNHEY, CDR2 SVGAGI. This CDR3 spans 12 amino acids. Trimming took 4 bases from V and 4 from J, leaving 7 bases between them. This CDR3 is CASSSVGETQYF. CDR3 sequence (DNA): TGTGCCAGCAGTTCCGTCGGAGAGACCCAGTACTTC.

The chain links TRBV12-5 to TRBJ2-2, with D hard to call. Trimming cost V 3 bases and J 4 bases, with 3 bases left between them. Germline lookup yields CDR1 LGHNT and CDR2 FRNRAP. The CDR3 consists of 12 residues. The chain's CDR3 is CASGLGTGELFF. The CDR3, as DNA: TGTGCTAGTGGTTTAGGCACCGGGGAGCTGTTTTTT.

The CDR3 is CASSPTPQGTDTQYF. For the CDR3, the DNA is TGTGCCAGCAGTCCCACCCCACAGGGCACAGATACGCAGTATTTT. The V and J genes are TRBV7-9 and TRBJ2-3, with a tentative D call TRBD1 (5 bases). The CDR3 consists of 15 residues. V was shortened by 6 bases and J by 1 base, with 14 bases between the two germline ends. Looked up from germline, CDR1 is SEHNR and CDR2 is FQNEAQ (reference sequence). Supplemented by reference TRBV7-9 and TRBJ2-3, the full variable domain reads DTGVSQNPRHKITKRGQNVTFRCDPISEHNRLYWYRQTLGQGPEFLTYFQNEAQLEKSRLLSDRFSAERPKGSFSTLEIQRTEQGDSAMYLCASSPTPQGTDTQYFGPGTRLTVL.

This chain uses TRBV7-2 with TRBJ1-3, with 12 bases aligning to TRBD1. The germline V gene encodes CDR1 SGHTA and CDR2 FQGNSA. Germline trimming cut 5 bases from V and 4 bases from J; bases unmatched to any gene: 6. CDR3 length equals 16 residues. The CDR3 reads CASSLPGQGAGNTIYF. The CDR3 DNA sequence: TGTGCCAGCAGCCTTCCGGGACAGGGGGCAGGAAACACCATATATTTT.

The chain combines TRBV5-4 with TRBJ2-7; 13 bases line up with TRBD2. The CDR3 covers 15 residues. Trimming at V came to 3 bases and at J to 3 bases, leaving 3 bases not matched to a gene. Germline CDR1 SGHNT, CDR2 YYREEE (reference sequence). In DNA, the CDR3 is TGTGCCAGCAGCTCTCGGACTAGCGGGGGCTACGAGCAGTACTTC. It yields the protein CASSSRTSGGYEQYF.

This chain links TRBV7-9 with TRBJ2-3, with D possibly TRBD2 on 7 matching bases. This CDR3 contains 15 residues. Trimming pared 5 bases from V and 5 bases from J, leaving 17 bases between. Per the germline V gene, CDR1 is SEHNR and CDR2 is FQNEAQ (reference sequence). The CDR3 is CASSRLKGEGDTQYF. The CDR3 DNA sequence: TGTGCCAGCAGCCGTCTGAAGGGGGAGGGAGATACGCAGTATTTT.

This clone was seen once. The chain links TRBV18 to TRBJ2-5; possibly TRBD1 or TRBD2 for D (5 bases each). Germline V lookup: CDR1 KGHSH, CDR2 LQKENI. Between the trimmed V and J ends, which lost 5 bases and 5 bases, there was a span of 12 bases. CDR3 length equals 13 residues. The CDR3 protein is CASSRGEYETQYF. The CDR3 region has the DNA TGTGCCAGCTCAAGGGGAGAGTACGAGACCCAGTACTTC. Based on the CDR3 plus reference TRBV18 and TRBJ2-5, the full variable domain is NAGVMQNPRHLVRRRGQEARLRCSPMKGHSHVYWYRQLPEEGLKFMVYLQKENIIDESGMPKERFSAEFPKEGPSILRIQQVVRGDSAAYFCASSRGEYETQYFGPGTRLLVL.

V and J are TRBV7-2 and TRBJ2-5; D remains unclear. Trimming removed 5 bases from V and 1 base from J, with 14 bases in between. Per the germline V gene, CDR1 is SGHTA and CDR2 is FQGNSA. The length of the CDR3 is 15 residues. CDR3 region: CASSPIGVPQETQYF. The CDR3 DNA is TGTGCCAGCAGCCCCATCGGAGTGCCCCAAGAGACCCAGTACTTC.

The genes are TRBV21-1 and TRBJ2-3; TRBD2 is taken as the D call from the table, unchecked against the DNA. TRBV21-1 is annotated as a pseudogene. The CDR3 totals 15 residues. This chain's CDR3 is CASSKGSGVVDTQYF. Here the CDR3 DNA reads TGTGCCAGCAGCAAGGGTAGCGGGGTAGTAGATACGCAGTATTTT.

The chain combines TRBV28 with TRBJ2-3, with 11 bases lining up with TRBD2. Looked up from germline, CDR1 is MDHEN and CDR2 is SYDVKM. The CDR3 loop spans 16 amino acids. The ends lost 2 bases at V and 6 bases at J; junction bases unmatched: 7. Here the CDR3 DNA reads TGTGCCAGCAGTTTAACCCTAGCGGGAGGATTGGATACGCAGTATTTT. This sequence encodes CASSLTLAGGLDTQYF.

The chain is built from TRBV4-1 and TRBJ2-7; 7 bases are shared with TRBD1. Trimming removed 4 bases from V and 0 bases from J; junction bases left unmatched: 3. This CDR3 is built from 14 residues. Germline V gene data show CDR1 as MGHRA and CDR2 as YSYEKL. The CDR3 DNA is TGCGCCAGCAGCCGAGACAGGGCCTCCTACGAGCAGTACTTC. Encoded protein: CASSRDRASYEQYF.

This clone has just a few counts. This rearrangement joins TRBV28 to TRBJ2-2; D may be TRBD1 or TRBD2 (5 bases each). This CDR3 comprises 15 residues. CDR1 MDHEN and CDR2 SYDVKM come from the germline V gene. Trimming removed 7 bases from V and 6 bases from J, with 18 bases in between. The DNA of the CDR3 is TGTGCCAGCATCAGGCCGGGGCCCTTATCCGGGGAGCTGTTTTTT. Its protein is CASIRPGPLSGELFF. The full variable domain, its missing parts supplied by reference TRBV28 and TRBJ2-2, is DVKVTQSSRYLVKRTGEKVFLECVQDMDHENMFWYRQDPGLGLRLIYFSYDVKMKEKGDIPEGYSVSREKKERFSLILESASTNQTSMYLCASIRPGPLSGELFFGEGSRLTVL.

This clone came up a few times. The chain links TRBV19 to TRBJ2-4; 7 nucleotides align to TRBD1. The ends lost 6 bases at V and 2 bases at J; junction bases unmatched: 4. Germline-derived CDR1 and CDR2 are LNHDA and SQIVND (reference sequence). This CDR3 comprises 14 residues. The DNA for the CDR3 is TGTGCCAGTAGGACGACAGGGTCCAAAAACATTCAGTACTTC. This translates into CASRTTGSKNIQYF.

On this clone: At the DNA level, this CDR3 is encoded by other sequences in the same sample as well. This sequence joins TRBV27 and TRBJ2-3; D remains unclear. The V and J ends lost 3 bases and 2 bases respectively, with 6 bases between them. This CDR3 contains 13 residues. Germline CDR1 is MNHEY and CDR2 is SMNVEV (reference sequence). CDR3 in amino acids: CASSFIPTDTQYF. CDR3 DNA: TGTGCCAGCAGTTTTATACCCACAGATACGCAGTATTTT.

The V call is TRBV5-1, the J call TRBJ1-1, with a weak D call TRBD1 (6 bases). The CDR3 sequence is 14 residues long. The V gene's germline CDR1 is SGHRS and CDR2 YFSETQ. The V gene lost 2 bases and the J gene lost 3 bases, with 11 bases spanning the gap. CDR3 DNA: TGCGCCAGCAGCTTCTCACAGGGAGACACTGAAGCTTTCTTT. Protein sequence: CASSFSQGDTEAFF.